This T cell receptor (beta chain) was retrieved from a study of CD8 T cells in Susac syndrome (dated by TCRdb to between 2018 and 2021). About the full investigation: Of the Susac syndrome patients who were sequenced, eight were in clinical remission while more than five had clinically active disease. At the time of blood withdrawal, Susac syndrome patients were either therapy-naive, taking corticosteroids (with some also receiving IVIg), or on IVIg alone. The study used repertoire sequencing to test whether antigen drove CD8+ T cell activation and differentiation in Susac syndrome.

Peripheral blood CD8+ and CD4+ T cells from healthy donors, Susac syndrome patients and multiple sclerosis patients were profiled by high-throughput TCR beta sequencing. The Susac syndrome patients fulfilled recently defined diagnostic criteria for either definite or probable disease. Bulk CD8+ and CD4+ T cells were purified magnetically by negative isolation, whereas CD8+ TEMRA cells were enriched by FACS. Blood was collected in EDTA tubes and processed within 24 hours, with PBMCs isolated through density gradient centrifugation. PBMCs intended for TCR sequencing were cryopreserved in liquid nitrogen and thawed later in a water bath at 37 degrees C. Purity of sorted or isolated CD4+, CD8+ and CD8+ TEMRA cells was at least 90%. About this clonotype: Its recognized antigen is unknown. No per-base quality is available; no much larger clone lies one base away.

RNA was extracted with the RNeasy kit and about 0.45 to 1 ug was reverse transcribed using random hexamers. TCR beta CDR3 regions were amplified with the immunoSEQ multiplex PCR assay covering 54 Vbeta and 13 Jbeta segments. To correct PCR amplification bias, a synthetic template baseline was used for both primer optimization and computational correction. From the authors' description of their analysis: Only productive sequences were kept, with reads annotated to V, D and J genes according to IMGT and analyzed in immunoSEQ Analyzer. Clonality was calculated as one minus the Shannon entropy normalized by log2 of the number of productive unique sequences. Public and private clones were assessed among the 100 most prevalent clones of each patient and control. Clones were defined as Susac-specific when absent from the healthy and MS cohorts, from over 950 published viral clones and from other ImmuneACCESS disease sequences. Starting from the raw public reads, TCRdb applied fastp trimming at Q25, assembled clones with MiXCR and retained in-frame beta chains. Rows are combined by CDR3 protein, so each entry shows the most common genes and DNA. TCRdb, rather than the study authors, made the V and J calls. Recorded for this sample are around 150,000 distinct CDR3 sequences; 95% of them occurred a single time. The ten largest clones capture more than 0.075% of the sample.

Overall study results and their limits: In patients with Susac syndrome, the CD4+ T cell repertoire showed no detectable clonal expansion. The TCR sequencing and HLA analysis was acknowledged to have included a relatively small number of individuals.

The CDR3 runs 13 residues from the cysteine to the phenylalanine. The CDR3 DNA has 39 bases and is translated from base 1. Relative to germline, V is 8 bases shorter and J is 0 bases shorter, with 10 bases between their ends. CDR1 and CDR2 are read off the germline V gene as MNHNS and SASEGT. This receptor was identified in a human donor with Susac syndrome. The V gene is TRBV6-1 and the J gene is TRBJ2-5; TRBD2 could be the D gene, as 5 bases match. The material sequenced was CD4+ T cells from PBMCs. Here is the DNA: TGTGCCAGCCAACAGCGGTACCAAGAGACCCAGTACTTC. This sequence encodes CASQQRYQETQYF.